The 27 T cell receptor beta chains reported below all come from one sample, sequenced in a study of human T cells and chemical hapten exposure. TCRdb fed the RACE reads into MiXCR, producing one record per CDR3 protein. Among roughly 200,000 distinct CDR3 sequences, under 25% were seen once, and the ten largest hold roughly 2.3%. As to time point: patch test 3, about 24 weeks after DPC sensitization. Treatment given: therapeutic diphenylcyclopropenone sensitization with weekly scalp DPC. The sequenced sample was whole blood, obtained in connection with sensitization to the hapten diphenylcyclopropenone (DPC). The receptors here all came from a woman aged 40 to 55 with alopecia areata. Some clones in this sample may be carry-over from other donors' samples.

This clonotype was picked up a small number of times. V is TRBV29-1 and J is TRBJ2-2; 7 bases align to TRBD1. CDR3 length equals 12 residues. The ends lost 6 bases at V and 5 bases at J; junction bases unmatched: 3. Germline-derived CDR1 and CDR2 are SQVTM and ANQGSEA. The CDR3 is CSVPTGTGELFF. CDR3 DNA: TGCAGCGTCCCGACAGGGACCGGGGAGCTGTTTTTT.

This sequence joins TRBV29-1 and TRBJ2-1; maybe TRBD2 (5 bases). There are 16 residues in the CDR3. Germline V lookup: CDR1 SQVTM, CDR2 ANQGSEA. V lost 3 bases and J lost 5, with 20 bases in between. CDR3 amino acids: CSVDGVGKNQNNEQFF. CDR3 DNA sequence: TGCAGCGTTGATGGGGTCGGGAAGAATCAGAACAATGAGCAGTTCTTC.

The chain combines TRBV7-9 with TRBJ2-7; 8 bases map to TRBD2. The V gene's germline CDR1 is SEHNR and CDR2 FQNEAQ (reference sequence). The CDR3 covers 15 residues. Trimming cost V 4 bases and J 5 bases; bases outside gene matches: 10. CDR3 region: CASSSPRTSSNEQYF. The DNA of the CDR3 is TGTGCCAGCAGCTCCCCTAGGACTAGCAGCAACGAGCAGTACTTC.

The DNA for the CDR3 is TGCGCCAGCAGCCAAGAGGTTGGATCCTACGAGCAGTACTTC. Translation: CASSQEVGSYEQYF. V is TRBV4-3 and J is TRBJ2-7; D gene unclear. V lost 0 bases, J lost 1 base, and 7 bases lay in between. The CDR3 spans 14 residues. CDR1 is LGHNA, CDR2 YSLEER, per germline.

This clonotype was counted between two and nine times. The chain is built from TRBV28 and TRBJ2-7; D possibly corresponds to TRBD2 (6 bases). The germline gives CDR1 MDHEN, CDR2 SYDVKM. The V gene lost 3 bases and the J gene lost 2 bases, with 14 bases spanning the gap. The CDR3 is 15 residues long. CDR3 coding DNA: TGTGCCAGCAGTTTGCGGGAAGACGGTGCCTACGAGCAGTACTTC. This gives the protein CASSLREDGAYEQYF.

This clonotype appeared a few times. The gene calls are TRBV12-3 or TRBV12-4 and TRBJ2-3, with D perhaps given as TRBD1 or TRBD2 (6 bases each). The V end lost 5 bases, the J end lost 3 bases, and 18 bases lay between the germline ends. CDR3 length: 16 amino acids. DNA for the CDR3: TGTGCCAGCAGTCCGCTTCGGGGGCACGGGACAGATACGCAGTATTTT. Translated, it gives CASSPLRGHGTDTQYF.

The chain joins TRBV7-2 to TRBJ2-5; D possibly uses TRBD1 or TRBD2 (5 bases each). V lost 5 bases and J 6 bases, leaving 13 bases between the germline ends. The CDR3 extends over 13 amino acids. CDR1 is SGHTA and CDR2 is FQGNSA in the germline V gene. The DNA of the CDR3 is TGTGCCAGCAGCGGAGGTGAGGGGAAGACCCAGTACTTC. Amino acids: CASSGGEGKTQYF.

This clonotype turned up a few times. The J gene is TRBJ1-6, the V gene TRBV18; unclear D gene. The CDR3 loop spans 13 amino acids. In germline, CDR1 is KGHSH, CDR2 LQKENI. V was trimmed by 2 bases and J by 6 bases, leaving 5 bases between them. DNA of the CDR3: TGTGCCAGCTCACCAGGGTCTAATTCACCCCTCCACTTT. It is translated as CASSPGSNSPLHF.

This clonotype has just a few counts. V and J are TRBV2 and TRBJ1-5, with 9 bases matching TRBD1. Per the germline V gene, CDR1 is SNHLY and CDR2 is FYNNEI. CDR3 size: 14 residues. The junction had 7 bases not matched to a gene; V was cut back by 6 bases and J by 7 bases. The DNA for the CDR3 is TGTGCCAGCAGCCCTAACAGGGGGCTGCAGCCCCAGCATTTT. Its protein product is CASSPNRGLQPQHF.

In its sample, this clonotype was seen a few times. This chain uses TRBV7-2 with TRBJ2-1; 11 nucleotides align to TRBD2. CDR3 length: 15 amino acids. Unmatched junction bases numbered 12, after V lost 7 bases and J lost 10 bases. CDR1 and CDR2 (germline): SGHTA, FQGNSA. CDR3 loop: CASTRGLAGGGEQFF. The CDR3 coding sequence is TGTGCCAGCACCCGGGGGCTAGCGGGAGGCGGGGAGCAGTTCTTC. Together with reference TRBV7-2 and TRBJ2-1, the CDR3 gives the full variable domain: GAGVSQSPSNKVTEKGKDVELRCDPISGHTALYWYRQSLGQGLEFLIYFQGNSAPDKSGLPSDRFSAERTGGSVSTLTIQRTQQEDSAVYLCASTRGLAGGGEQFFGPGTRLTVL.

In its sample, this clonotype was seen a few times. The chain has TRBV28 and TRBJ2-7; 11 bases are a match to TRBD1. Germline-derived CDR1 and CDR2 are MDHEN and SYDVKM. V lost 7 bases and J lost 6; bases outside the gene matches: 5. This CDR3 contains 13 residues. The CDR3 DNA follows: TGTGCCAGCACCGTGGGACAGGGGGGCGAGCAGTACTTC. It specifies CASTVGQGGEQYF.

The rearrangement uses TRBV14 and TRBJ2-7; tentative D call: TRBD2 (6 bases). CDR1 and CDR2 (germline): SGHDN, FVKESK. V lost 3 bases, J lost 0 bases, and 15 bases lay in between. The CDR3 has 16 residues. The CDR3 DNA is TGTGCCAGCAGCCAGGAGGGTCGGGTTAGCTCCTACGAGCAGTACTTC. Translated: CASSQEGRVSSYEQYF.

This chain connects TRBV5-1 to TRBJ2-3; D not resolved. V was clipped by 0 bases and J by 6 bases, with 14 bases between them. Germline V gene sequence: CDR1 SGHRS, CDR2 YFSETQ. The CDR3 is made up of 15 amino acids. CDR3 coding DNA: TGCGCCAGCAGCTTGGCGCAGGCCCGGCAGGATACGCAGTATTTT. As protein: CASSLAQARQDTQYF.

The CDR3 nucleotides read TGCAGTGCTCCCGAGACCAATTCACCCCTCCACTTT. It is translated as CSAPETNSPLHF. This chain connects TRBV20-1 to TRBJ1-6; unclear D gene. CDR1 is DFQATT and CDR2 is SNEGSKA in the germline V gene (reference sequence). The CDR3 length is 12 residues. Trimming took 5 bases from V and 7 from J, leaving 9 bases between them.

This clonotype was seen a single time. V gene TRBV27 combines with J gene TRBJ2-5; D is ambiguous. Germline V gene lookup returns CDR1 MNHEY and CDR2 SMNVEV (reference sequence). The CDR3 has 14 amino acids. Trimming removed 7 bases from V and 4 bases from J, with 16 bases in between. Here the CDR3 reads CASTPSTLAETQYF. CDR3 nucleotides: TGTGCCAGCACCCCTTCAACCTTGGCAGAGACCCAGTACTTC.

This clonotype was seen more than once but under ten times. The chain has TRBV6-5 and TRBJ2-1; 9 nucleotides match TRBD1. The germline V gene has CDR1 MNHEY and CDR2 SVGAGI. The V and J ends lost 6 bases and 1 base, in that order; junction bases with no gene match: 1. The CDR3 extends over 14 amino acids. The DNA for the CDR3 is TGTGCCAGCAGGACAGGGGGGTCCTACAATGAGCAGTTCTTC. It translates to CASRTGGSYNEQFF.

This clonotype was seen more than once but under ten times. The chain is built from TRBV7-2 and TRBJ2-3, with 8 bases lining up with TRBD1. CDR3 size: 17 residues. The germline gives CDR1 SGHTA, CDR2 FQGNSA. The J segment lost 4 bases and the V segment lost 5 bases, leaving 14 bases of the junction unmatched. The CDR3 reads CASSHSPWRTGPDTQYF. CDR3 DNA sequence: TGTGCCAGCAGCCATTCCCCCTGGCGGACAGGGCCAGATACGCAGTATTTT.

V is TRBV25-1 and J is TRBJ2-7; 11 bases agree with TRBD1. This CDR3 is built from 17 residues. CDR1 is MGHDK and CDR2 is SYGVNS in the germline V gene. With 3 bases clipped from V and 4 bases from J, the junction kept 11 bases outside the gene matches. Here the CDR3 reads CASSDLGQGAYLYEQYF. As DNA, the CDR3 is TGTGCCAGCAGTGACTTAGGACAGGGGGCCTACCTATACGAGCAGTACTTC.

This clonotype has at least ten counts. This chain connects TRBV29-1 to TRBJ2-7; a possible D gene is TRBD2 (6 bases). Germline CDR1 SQVTM, CDR2 ANQGSEA. Between the trimmed V and J ends, which lost 6 bases and 5 bases, there was a span of 17 bases. The CDR3 is 13 residues long. This CDR3 reads CSVLVGGSHEQYF. For the CDR3, the DNA is TGCAGCGTCCTGGTGGGAGGTAGCCACGAGCAGTACTTC.

This chain uses TRBV28 with TRBJ2-7; TRBD2 matches at 14 bases. J gave up 5 bases and V 6 bases, and 6 bases lay outside the gene matches. Per germline, CDR1 MDHEN and CDR2 SYDVKM. The CDR3 runs to 15 residues. CDR3 sequence reads: CASRTGTSGSHEQYF. The CDR3 coding sequence is TGTGCCAGCAGGACCGGGACTAGCGGGAGCCACGAGCAGTACTTC. The full variable domain, with the rest looked up from reference TRBV28 and TRBJ2-7, is DVKVTQSSRYLVKRTGEKVFLECVQDMDHENMFWYRQDPGLGLRLIYFSYDVKMKEKGDIPEGYSVSREKKERFSLILESASTNQTSMYLCASRTGTSGSHEQYFGPGTRLTVT.

The chain uses TRBV2 and TRBJ1-1; no reliable D call. The CDR3 spans 12 residues. V lost 8 bases and J lost 2, with 9 bases in between. Germline loops: CDR1 SNHLY, CDR2 FYNNEI. The DNA for the CDR3 is TGTGCCAGCGGCCGAGGCAACACTGAAGCTTTCTTT. It yields the protein CASGRGNTEAFF.

The V call is TRBV10-3, the J call TRBJ2-2; the match to TRBD1 covers 7 bases. This CDR3 spans 13 amino acids. Unmatched junction bases numbered 2, after V lost 10 bases and J lost 0 bases. Germline V gene data show CDR1 as ENHRY and CDR2 as SYGVKD. The CDR3 coding sequence is TGTGCCACTACAGGGGCGAACACCGGGGAGCTGTTTTTT. It specifies CATTGANTGELFF.

The genes are TRBV29-1 and TRBJ2-2, with 10 bases lining up with TRBD1. Trimming removed 7 bases from V and 0 bases from J; junction bases left unmatched: 2. Germline CDR1 is SQVTM and CDR2 is ANQGSEA. This CDR3 region has 14 residues. CDR3 DNA sequence: TGCAGCGCGACAGGGGGCGCGAACACCGGGGAGCTGTTTTTT. Translation: CSATGGANTGELFF.

This clonotype was observed a handful of times. The chain joins TRBV24-1 to TRBJ1-2; the D gene is possibly TRBD1 (6 bases). The CDR3 has 14 amino acids. Trimming removed 3 bases from V and 3 bases from J, with 10 bases in between. Per the germline V gene, CDR1 is KGHDR and CDR2 is SFDVKD. DNA for the CDR3: TGTGCCACCAGTGATCGACAGGATTACTATGGCTACACCTTC. Protein: CATSDRQDYYGYTF.

This clonotype was detected a few times. The rearrangement uses TRBV29-1 and TRBJ1-4; D perhaps matches TRBD1 (6 bases). This CDR3 has 15 residues. Germline V CDR1 and CDR2: SQVTM, ANQGSEA. The germline V and J ends were trimmed by 7 bases and 0 bases, with 15 bases remaining between them. In nucleotides, the CDR3 is TGCAGCGCCAAGGGACATGACTCAACTAATGAAAAACTGTTTTTT. The encoded protein is CSAKGHDSTNEKLFF.

The chain combines TRBV6-6 with TRBJ2-5, with 8 positions matching TRBD1. This CDR3 is 16 amino acids long. Trimming took 0 bases from V and 5 from J; bases not matched to a gene: 8. Per the germline V gene, CDR1 is MNHNY and CDR2 is SVGAGI (reference sequence). The CDR3 loop reads CASSYSIRQGLETQYF. The CDR3 DNA reads as TGTGCCAGCAGTTACTCGATCCGACAGGGGTTGGAGACCCAGTACTTC.

This clonotype has just a few counts. This chain joins TRBV20-1 and TRBJ2-3, with 7 bases aligning to TRBD2. Per germline, CDR1 DFQATT and CDR2 SNEGSKA (reference sequence). V trimming: 6 bases; J trimming: 4 bases; junction bases outside the gene matches: 4. The CDR3 spans 12 residues. The CDR3 protein is CSARREPDTQYF. The CDR3 DNA sequence: TGCAGTGCGAGGCGGGAGCCAGATACGCAGTATTTT.